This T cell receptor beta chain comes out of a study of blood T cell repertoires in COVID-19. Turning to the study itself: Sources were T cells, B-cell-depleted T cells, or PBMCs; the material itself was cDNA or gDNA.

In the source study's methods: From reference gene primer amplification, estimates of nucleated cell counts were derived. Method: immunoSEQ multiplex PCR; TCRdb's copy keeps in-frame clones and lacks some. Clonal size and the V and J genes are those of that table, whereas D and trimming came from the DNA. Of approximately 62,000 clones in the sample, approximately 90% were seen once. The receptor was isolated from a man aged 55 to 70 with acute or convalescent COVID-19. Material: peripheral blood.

CDR3 in amino acids: CASSLDPGTAPYEQYF. The CDR3 DNA reads as TGTGCCAGCAGCTTAGATCCTGGGACAGCTCCCTACGAGCAGTACTTC. This chain links TRBV11-2 with TRBJ2-7; 7 bases match TRBD1. The CDR3 loop spans 16 amino acids. J lost 2 bases, V lost 0 bases, and 7 bases had no gene match. CDR1 SGHAT and CDR2 FQNNGV come from the germline V gene.